This T cell receptor (beta chain) originates from a study of blood T cell repertoires in COVID-19. On the study more broadly: Collection of acute and convalescent COVID-19 samples took place in the United States, Italy and Spain. PBMCs, B-cell-depleted T cells, or T cells provided the cDNA or gDNA that made up the material.

The CDR3 has 17 residues. Between the trimmed V and J ends, which lost 6 bases and 5 bases, there was a span of 22 bases. Germline CDR1 and CDR2: MDHEN and SYDVKM. How the authors handled the data: Scientists estimated how many nucleated cells there were by amplifying reference gene primers. Clones were sequenced by immunoSEQ multiplex PCR, and TCRdb holds only the in-frame ones, with some missing. V, J and clone size are taken as reported in that table, and D and trimming were inferred from the DNA itself. The data show about 74,000 clones, 60% to 85% seen once. The receptor comes from a man in his 70s with acute or convalescent COVID-19. The sequencing input was peripheral blood. This chain links TRBV28 with TRBJ1-4, with D possibly TRBD1 on 6 matching bases. The CDR3 sequence: CASRPNPGQVLNEKLFF. The CDR3 coding sequence is TGTGCCAGCAGACCCAACCCGGGACAAGTCCTGAATGAAAAACTGTTTTTT. Together with reference TRBV28 and TRBJ1-4, the CDR3 gives the full variable domain: DVKVTQSSRYLVKRTGEKVFLECVQDMDHENMFWYRQDPGLGLRLIYFSYDVKMKEKGDIPEGYSVSREKKERFSLILESASTNQTSMYLCASRPNPGQVLNEKLFFGSGTQLSVL.